This record concerns one T cell receptor (beta chain) sequence. This record belongs to a study of blood T cell repertoires in COVID-19. This table comes from immunoSEQ multiplex PCR, and its TCRdb copy is limited to in-frame clones, with some not included. This sample carries roughly 110,000 clones, about 89% of them seen once, and the ten largest clones take about 4.5%. This CDR3 has 14 residues. Germline lookup yields CDR1 SGHTA and CDR2 FQGNSA. Trimming shortened V by 2 bases and J by 7 bases, and 14 bases separated the two germline ends. The clonotype originates from a middle-aged man with acute or convalescent COVID-19. V is TRBV7-2 and J is TRBJ1-2; no definite D call. Source material: peripheral blood. The CDR3 sequence is CASSLSPPGGGYTF. The CDR3 DNA reads TGTGCCAGCAGCTTATCTCCACCAGGAGGTGGCTACACCTTC.